This T cell receptor (beta chain) was retrieved from a study of beta chain features in type 1 diabetes. Overall study results and limits: Fewer junction insertions and more nucleotide deletions appeared in type 1 diabetes patients. For Type 1 diabetes patients, all four CD4+ subsets carried TCRB CDR3s that were moderately but significantly shorter.

Stem cell-like memory, regulatory, central memory and naive CD4+ cells were sorted via CD45RO/CCR7/CD25/CD127/CD95/CD27. A word on this clone: Its target is not known.

Investigators reverse transcribed all isolated RNA, so they sequenced expressed TCRB transcripts. Using immunoSEQ multiplex PCR, the repertoire was profiled, and TCRdb retains in-frame clones only, with some absent. The repertoire holds around 160,000 clones, with about 50% as singletons. Germline loops: CDR1 SGHVS, CDR2 FQNEAQ. Trimming removed 5 bases from V and 3 bases from J; junction bases left unmatched: 9. This CDR3 region has 16 residues. The clonotype comes from a man in his late teens or twenties in good health. Source material: Tregs from blood. V gene TRBV7-8 combines with J gene TRBJ2-1; TRBD1 matches 8 bases. CDR3 in amino acids: CASSGRTGRIYNEQFF. The CDR3, as DNA: TGTGCCAGCAGCGGGAGGACAGGGCGAATCTACAATGAGCAGTTCTTC.